The 21 T cell receptor beta chains in this list originate from one sample, sequenced in a study of breast tumors, draining lymph nodes, adjacent tissues. TCRdb re-analysed the multiplex PCR reads in MiXCR, keeping a single row per CDR3 protein. There are approximately 170,000 distinct CDR3 sequences in the sample; 30% to 35% occur only once, and 3.5% to 4.5% lies in the top ten. Axillary draining lymph nodes of breast cancer patients supplied the node samples. The sequencing sample was made of axillary lymph node tissue. The receptors stem from a female donor with breast cancer. Some clones in this sample may be carry-over from other donors' samples.

The J gene is TRBJ2-4, the V gene TRBV7-9; D ambiguous. The CDR3 sequence is 16 residues long. The germline gives CDR1 SEHNR, CDR2 FQNEAQ (reference sequence). Between the trimmed V and J ends, which lost 5 bases and 0 bases, there was a span of 14 bases. Here the CDR3 reads CASSPSSALAKNIQYF. CDR3 in DNA: TGTGCCAGCAGCCCTTCAAGTGCGCTAGCCAAAAACATTCAGTACTTC.

The V and J genes are TRBV19 and TRBJ1-5; D is perhaps TRBD1 (5 bases). Germline CDR1 LNHDA, CDR2 SQIVND (reference sequence). This CDR3 has 13 amino acids. V lost 6 bases and J 11 bases, leaving 17 bases between the germline ends. The CDR3 region is CASRTGAEETQHF. CDR3 bases: TGTGCCAGTAGGACCGGGGCGGAAGAGACCCAGCATTTT.

The genes are TRBV19 and TRBJ1-4; 8 nucleotides agree with TRBD1. The germline V gene has CDR1 LNHDA and CDR2 SQIVND (reference sequence). The CDR3 spans 18 residues. V dropped 5 bases and J dropped 10; count of bases not matched to a gene: 21. The CDR3 here is CASSLQAPIRGQGGKLFF. The CDR3 DNA is TGTGCCAGTAGTCTGCAGGCCCCCATCCGCGGACAGGGCGGAAAACTGTTTTTT.

The chain joins TRBV6-5 to TRBJ2-7; D not certain. This CDR3 region has 13 residues. The V end lost 8 bases, the J end lost 3 bases, and 14 bases lay between the germline ends. Germline V lookup: CDR1 MNHEY, CDR2 SVGAGI. The CDR3: CASAPPVRYEQYF. The CDR3 nucleotides are TGTGCCAGCGCGCCGCCGGTCCGCTACGAGCAGTACTTC.

With respect to this clonotype: This may stem from a read error, because a much larger clone lies one nucleotide away. The CDR3 is CASSATGWGSYEQHF. The DNA for the CDR3 is TGTGCCAGCAGCGCAACAGGGTGGGGCTCCTACGAGCAGCACTTC. This chain uses TRBV7-8 with TRBJ2-7, with a tentative D call TRBD1 (6 bases). The CDR3 covers 15 residues. The germline CDR1 and CDR2 sequences are SGHVS and FQNEAQ. The variable domain in full, with the rest retrieved from reference TRBV7-8 and TRBJ2-7, is GAGVSQSPRYKVAKRGQDVALRCDPISGHVSLFWYQQALGQGPEFLTYFQNEAQLDKSGLPSDRFFAERPEGSVSTLKIQRTQQEDSAVYLCASSATGWGSYEQHFGPGTRLTVT.

This clonotype has ten or more counts. A much larger clonotype is one base distant, so this may be a read error. This rearrangement joins TRBV10-3 to TRBJ2-7; D call uncertain. Germline V gene lookup returns CDR1 ENHRY and CDR2 SYGVKD. This CDR3 is built from 14 residues. In DNA form, the CDR3 reads TGTGCCATCAGTGATGGTCAGGAATCCTACGAGCGGTACTTC. Translating gives CAISDGQESYERYF.

This clonotype was counted at least ten times. The chain combines TRBV29-1 with TRBJ2-2, with 10 bases lining up with TRBD1. J was trimmed by 2 bases and V by 7 bases; bases with no gene match: 7. In germline, CDR1 is SQVTM, CDR2 ANQGSEA. This CDR3 contains 15 residues. This CDR3 reads CSARTGGINTGELFF. As DNA, the CDR3 is TGCAGCGCTCGGACAGGGGGGATTAACACCGGGGAGCTGTTTTTT.

Ten or more counts support this clonotype. The genes are TRBV5-1 and TRBJ2-1; D possibly uses TRBD1 or TRBD2 (5 bases each). Germline V CDR1 and CDR2: SGHRS, YFSETQ. The CDR3 sequence is 15 residues long. V lost 7 bases to trimming and J lost 7 bases, with 21 bases between them. For the CDR3, the DNA is TGCGCCAGCCTCTCGTCGTGGGGGAACGGGAATGAGCAGTTCTTC. Its translation is CASLSSWGNGNEQFF.

This clonotype was seen many times. This chain uses TRBV7-2 with TRBJ2-5; 9 positions match TRBD2. V trimming: 0 bases; J trimming: 4 bases; junction bases outside the gene matches: 6. CDR3 length equals 16 residues. The germline V gene has CDR1 SGHTA and CDR2 FQGNSA. The CDR3 DNA is TGTGCCAGCAGCTTAGCGATCCTAGCGGGGACAGAGACCCAGTACTTC. This codes for CASSLAILAGTETQYF.

This clonotype has more than one count but fewer than ten. CDR3 sequence reads: CSAGLAGGYEQYF. As DNA, the CDR3 is TGCAGTGCTGGCTTAGCGGGAGGCTACGAGCAGTACTTC. The rearrangement links TRBV20-1 to TRBJ2-7; 10 bases match TRBD2. The germline V gene has CDR1 DFQATT and CDR2 SNEGSKA (reference sequence). V lost 5 bases, J lost 3 bases, and 4 bases stayed unmatched. The CDR3 length is 13 residues.

As for this clonotype: Since a much larger clone is just one base distant, this may be a read error. In DNA form, the CDR3 reads TGTGCCAGCAGCACCGAGGGTTGGCCGGGGGTCCCGGGTACGCAGTATTTT. Residues: CASSTEGWPGVPGTQYF. The chain carries TRBV11-3 and TRBJ2-3; a weak D match, TRBD2 (6 bases). V lost 5 bases to trimming and J lost 8 bases, with 26 bases between them. This CDR3 is built from 17 residues. Germline-derived CDR1 and CDR2 are SGHNT and YENEEA.

Many counts were recorded for this clonotype. V gene TRBV29-1 combines with J gene TRBJ2-1; TRBD2 agrees at 8 bases. The CDR3 extends over 10 amino acids. V dropped 7 bases and J dropped 9; count of bases not matched to a gene: 2. Germline V gene sequence: CDR1 SQVTM, CDR2 ANQGSEA. This CDR3 reads CSAGRGEQFF. The CDR3 region has the DNA TGCAGCGCCGGGAGGGGTGAGCAGTTCTTC.

At least ten counts were recorded for this clonotype. V gene TRBV7-2 combines with J gene TRBJ2-5; weak D call: TRBD1 (5 bases). The ends were cut back, 1 base at V and 1 base at J, with 10 bases in the middle. Germline CDR1 is SGHTA and CDR2 is FQGNSA. CDR3 length: 15 amino acids. CDR3 region: CASSLGWTSQETQYF. The CDR3 nucleotides read TGTGCCAGCAGCTTAGGTTGGACAAGCCAAGAGACCCAGTACTTC.

The J gene is TRBJ2-4, the V gene TRBV19, with a possible D match to TRBD2 (7 bases). Germline V CDR1 and CDR2: LNHDA, SQIVND (reference sequence). There are 15 residues in the CDR3. The V end was cut by 6 bases, the J end by 5 bases, with 17 bases between. CDR3 nucleotide sequence: TGTGCCAGTAGCTTTTGGGGGGGCGGCGAAAACATTCAGTACTTC. As protein: CASSFWGGGENIQYF.

The chain combines TRBV10-3 with TRBJ2-3; 10 nucleotides agree with TRBD2. The CDR3 is 15 amino acids. CDR1 is ENHRY, CDR2 SYGVKD, per germline. V lost 9 bases and J lost 0; bases outside the gene matches: 6. CDR3 residues: CAILPGLASTDTQYF. DNA of the CDR3: TGTGCCATACTGCCGGGACTAGCGAGCACAGATACGCAGTATTTT.

There are many counts of this clonotype. The chain uses TRBV11-2 and TRBJ2-5, with TRBD2 matching 7 bases. The CDR3 runs to 15 residues. CDR1 is SGHAT and CDR2 is FQNNGV in the germline V gene. V dropped 1 base and J dropped 13; count of bases not matched to a gene: 15. The CDR3 region has the DNA TGTGCCAGCAGCTTAGGGGCTAGCGGTGAGAGACCTCGGTACTTC. Translation: CASSLGASGERPRYF.

This clonotype was counted many times. Compared with germline, one end of the junction differs, possibly owing to a read error. The chain combines TRBV12-3 or TRBV12-4 with TRBJ1-5; D is unclear. The CDR3 runs 14 residues. The CDR3 reads CASSLGGSNQPQHF. For the CDR3, the DNA is TGTGCCAGCAGCTTAGGCGGTAGCAATCAGCCCCAGCATTTT.

The chain is built from TRBV24-1 and TRBJ2-3; D remains ambiguous. CDR3 length: 14 amino acids. V dropped 6 bases and J dropped 0 bases, with 9 bases sitting between them. CDR1 is KGHDR, CDR2 SFDVKD, per germline. In nucleotides, the CDR3 is TGTGCCACCAGTAGTAGGCTAAGCACAGATACGCAGTATTTT. Encoded protein: CATSSRLSTDTQYF.

In this sample, this clonotype turned up a few times. The V call is TRBV20-1, the J call TRBJ2-7, with TRBD2 matching 10 bases. CDR3 length equals 16 residues. Unmatched junction bases numbered 15, after V lost 4 bases and J lost 6 bases. CDR1 and CDR2 from the germline V gene are DFQATT and SNEGSKA (reference sequence). CDR3 sequence reads: CSAISGRPGPGGEQYF. The DNA for the CDR3 is TGCAGTGCTATTAGCGGGAGGCCTGGGCCCGGGGGCGAGCAGTACTTC.

This chain links TRBV19 with TRBJ1-2; 7 bases match TRBD1. The V and J ends lost 8 bases and 2 bases, in that order; junction bases with no gene match: 5. This CDR3 is built from 13 residues. Germline CDR1 LNHDA, CDR2 SQIVND (reference sequence). As DNA, the CDR3 is TGTGCCAGTCCCGGACAGGCCAACTATGGCTACACCTTC. Amino acids: CASPGQANYGYTF.

At least ten counts were recorded for this clonotype. The chain uses TRBV5-5 and TRBJ2-1; the D gene is possibly TRBD2 (6 bases). Germline values: CDR1 SGHKS, CDR2 YYEKEE (reference sequence). CDR3 length equals 16 residues. V lost 1 base to trimming and J lost 6 bases, with 17 bases between them. Here the CDR3 reads CASSLLLSGEANEQFF. The CDR3 bases are TGTGCCAGCAGCTTGTTACTGTCGGGAGAAGCCAATGAGCAGTTCTTC.